This T cell receptor beta chain derives from a study of Ad26.COV2.S vaccination and SARS-CoV-2 variants (dated by TCRdb to the early 2020s). About the investigation overall: Donors in the vaccine arm were drawn from COV1001, a multicentre, randomized, double-blind, placebo-controlled phase I-IIa trial testing Ad26.COV2.S in healthy adults. Trial participants were randomized into five groups of five, in which low-dose or high-dose Ad26.COV2.S was given once or twice, or placebo was given on both occasions. Throughout the experiments and outcome assessment, investigators stayed blinded to trial group allocation. TCRbeta repertoire sequencing was used to assess the specificity and breadth of SARS-CoV-2-reactive T cell receptors after Ad26.COV2.S vaccination. A total of approximately 30 samples were included in the TCR-sequenced set, comprising some 20 Ad26.COV2.S vaccine recipients, 5 placebo recipients and 8 SARS-CoV-2 convalescent individuals. Ad26.COV2.S was given intramuscularly at 5x10^10 or 1x10^11 viral particles, as a single shot or as two shots 56 days apart. The paper as a whole reports these results and caveats: Substantial breadth of spike-specific CD8+ and CD4+ T cell responses was reported after vaccination. Compared with placebo recipients, Ad26.COV2.S recipients showed higher spike-specific TCR breadth (P = 0.0014). Non-spike TCR breadth was comparable between vaccine and placebo recipients, consistent with the vaccine containing only spike. It was noted by the authors that total T cell responses may have been underestimated by the TCR breadth and depth analyses. The study lacked the statistical power to compare responses across vaccine doses or regimens.

In the paper's terms, the treatment or condition label means: around 19 received Ad26.COV2.S at low or high dose, single or two shots; about 5 received placebo; per-sample allocation not given. Repertoires of vaccine and placebo recipients were sequenced from samples collected on day 63 after the first injection. Cohort 1b enrolled some 25 adults aged 18-55 years at a single site in Boston, USA, between 29 July and 7 August 2020. Ad26.COV2.S was a replication-incompetent adenovirus type 26 vector that expressed a prefusion-stabilized SARS-CoV-2 spike protein derived from the original Wuhan strain. The CDR3 sequence holds 13 residues, the cysteine and phenylalanine included. The sequence is cut down to CDR3 DNA, 39 bases in frame from base 1. The germline V gene supplies CDR1 SGDLS and CDR2 YYNGEE. V drops 4 bases and J drops 4 bases, leaving 11 bases in between. As concerns this clone: The antigen this receptor binds is unknown. There are no base qualities to consult, and no much larger clone falls within one base.

The immunoSEQ Assay was the method used to sequence TCRbeta CDR3 regions. After extraction, genomic DNA underwent amplification by bias-controlled multiplex PCR, followed by high-throughput sequencing. The original methods were these. To quantify the absolute abundance of every unique TCRbeta CDR3 region, sequences were collapsed and filtered. Usable DNA was measured by amplifying reference genes present in all nucleated cells, and TCRbeta template counts were normalized to that usable DNA to estimate T cell fraction. Repertoire TCRs were annotated as SARS-CoV-2-specific when V gene, CDR3 amino acid sequence and J gene were exactly matched to a known reactive TCR set. The reference SARS-CoV-2 TCR set came from MIRA and was filtered for enrichment in COVID-19-positive ImmuneCODE repertoires, removing public or cross-reactive TCRs. Using the MIRA antigens, annotated TCRs were further analysed by specific ORF or by position within an ORF. Breadth was defined as annotated unique rearrangements over total unique productive rearrangements; depth was the summed frequency of those rearrangements. TCR breadth was compared between groups using two-sided Wilcoxon rank-sum tests. TCRdb obtained this table from immuneACCESS and retained in-frame rearrangements with V and J assigned. These tables miss some clones; where compared with another copy, unresolved V genes account for less than half of the shortfall, and the remainder is unexplained. D and trimming come from the DNA, and the V and J calls and clone size come from that table. Present in this sample are about 480,000 clones, approximately 88% of which were seen just once. Together, the top ten hold over 10% of the sample.

The receptor was isolated from a person aged 18-65 years who received the Ad26.COV2.S COVID-19 vaccine or a placebo. The specimen comprised peripheral blood, sampled in a trial of Ad26.COV2.S vaccine versus placebo. The rearrangement joined TRBV9 to TRBJ1-2; the D region possibly corresponds to TRBD1 (6 bases align). The CDR3 region has the sequence CASSRARGYGYTF. The DNA sequence follows: TGTGCCAGCAGCAGGGCCAGGGGCTATGGCTACACCTTC.